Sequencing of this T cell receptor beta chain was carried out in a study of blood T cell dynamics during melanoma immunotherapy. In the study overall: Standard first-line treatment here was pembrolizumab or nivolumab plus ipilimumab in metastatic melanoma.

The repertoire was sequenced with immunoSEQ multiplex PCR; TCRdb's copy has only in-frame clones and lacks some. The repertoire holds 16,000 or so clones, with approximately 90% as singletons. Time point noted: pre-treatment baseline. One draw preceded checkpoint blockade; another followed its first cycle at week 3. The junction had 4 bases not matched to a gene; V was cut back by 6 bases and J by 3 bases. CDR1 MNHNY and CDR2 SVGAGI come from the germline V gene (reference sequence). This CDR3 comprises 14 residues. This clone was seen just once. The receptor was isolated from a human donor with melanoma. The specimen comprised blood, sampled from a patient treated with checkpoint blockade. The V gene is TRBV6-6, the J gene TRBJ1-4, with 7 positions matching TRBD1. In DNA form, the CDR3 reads TGTGCCAGCAGGCAGGGGGGATCTAATGAAAAACTGTTTTTT. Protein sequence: CASRQGGSNEKLFF.